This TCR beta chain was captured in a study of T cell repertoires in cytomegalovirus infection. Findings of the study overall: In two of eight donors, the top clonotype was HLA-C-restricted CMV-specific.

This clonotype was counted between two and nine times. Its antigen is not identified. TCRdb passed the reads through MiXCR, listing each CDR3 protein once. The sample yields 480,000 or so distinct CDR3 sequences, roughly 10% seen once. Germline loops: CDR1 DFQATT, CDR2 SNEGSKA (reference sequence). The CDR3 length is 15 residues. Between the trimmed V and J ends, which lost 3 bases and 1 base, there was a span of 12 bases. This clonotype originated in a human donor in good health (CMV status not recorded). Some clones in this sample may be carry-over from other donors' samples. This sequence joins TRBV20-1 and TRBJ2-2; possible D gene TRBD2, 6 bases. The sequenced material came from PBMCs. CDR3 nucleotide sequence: TGCAGTGCTAGTCTAACCGGGGGGAACACCGGGGAGCTGTTTTTT. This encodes CSASLTGGNTGELFF.